This TCR beta chain was captured in a study of breast tumors, draining lymph nodes, adjacent tissues. Study-level findings and limits: Data fit most tumor T cells coming from lymph node, expanding in tumor. Compared with lymph nodes, tumors were less diverse; compared with nontumor tissue, more. Tumor and nontumor repertoires were significantly more similar in luminal-like than in basal-like breast cancer. The lymph node origin of tumor T cells was framed as consistent with a hypothesis, not demonstrated.

In its sample, this clonotype was seen many times. The antigen is not known. Trimming pared 8 bases from V and 7 bases from J, leaving 9 bases between. CDR1 and CDR2 from the germline V gene are MNHEY and SVGEGT. The CDR3 has 11 residues. Axillary draining lymph nodes of breast cancer patients supplied the node samples. MiXCR, run by TCRdb on the multiplex PCR reads, gives a single entry per CDR3 protein. The sample consists of some 230,000 distinct CDR3 sequences, 30% to 35% of them appearing once. The V gene is TRBV6-2 or TRBV6-3, the J gene TRBJ2-1; D remains ambiguous. This TCR derives from a female donor with breast cancer. Some clones in this sample may be carry-over from other donors' samples. Sequences were obtained from axillary lymph node tissue. CDR3: CASGIGNEQFF. The CDR3, as DNA: TGTGCCAGCGGGATAGGTAATGAGCAGTTCTTC.